The 14 T cell receptor beta chains given below trace back to one sample, sequenced in a study of T cell clonality in common variable immunodeficiency. The protocol was immunoSEQ multiplex PCR, while the TCRdb copy is restricted to in-frame clones and leaves out a portion. The sample contains 2,500 or so clones, none of them singletons. Study-wide results and limits: Reportedly, TCR beta sequences from common variable immunodeficiency showed fewer deletions and N-nucleotide insertions.

These TCRs' antigens remain unknown. Material: peripheral blood mononuclear cells. The origin of the receptors is a human donor with common variable immunodeficiency.

A few counts support this clone. The read ends 3 residues early relative to the CDR3; the germline J gene fills the gap. The chain carries TRBV7-6 and TRBJ2-1, with D maybe TRBD2 (6 bases). Germline V gene data show CDR1 as SGHVS and CDR2 as FNYEAQ. The CDR3 sequence is 18 residues long. Trimming pared 5 bases from V and 5 bases from J, leaving 25 bases between. CDR3 region: CASSPDRAGWDIHNEQFF. The CDR3 DNA, read in part, is TGTGCCAGCAGCCCCGATAGGGCGGGGTGGGATATACACAATGAG.

Comments on this clone: The missing CDR3 end, 3 residues past where the read stops, is filled in from the germline J gene. The chain combines TRBV19 with TRBJ2-2; D uncertain. The CDR3 sequence is 17 residues long. The germline V gene encodes CDR1 LNHDA and CDR2 SQIVND (reference sequence). Trimming removed 1 base at V and 6 bases at J, with 18 bases between. This chain's CDR3 is CASSIARGGAGAGELFF. The part of the CDR3 DNA that was read is TGTGCCAGTAGTATAGCCAGAGGCGGCGCCGGAGCCGGGGAG.

For this clone: The CDR3 goes on 3 residues after the read ends, and that part is filled in from the germline J gene. The chain recombines TRBV19 with TRBJ2-5, with TRBD1 matching 7 bases. Trimming removed 4 bases from V and 6 bases from J; junction bases left unmatched: 8. The CDR3 is made up of 14 amino acids. Germline V gene lookup returns CDR1 LNHDA and CDR2 SQIVND (reference sequence). The CDR3 protein is CASSTLDRRKTQYF. Incomplete CDR3 DNA: TGTGCCAGTAGTACCCTGGACAGGCGGAAGACC.

This clone was detected only a few times. The CDR3 protein is CASYGRGALTEAFF. CDR3 DNA, as far as it was read: TGTGCCAGCTATGGTCGGGGGGCCCTCACTGAA. The genes are TRBV19 and TRBJ1-1; D possibly corresponds to TRBD1 (6 bases). The read terminates 3 residues before the CDR3 end, so the remaining end is supplied by the germline J gene. The germline V gene encodes CDR1 LNHDA and CDR2 SQIVND (reference sequence). The CDR3 runs to 14 residues. Trimming took 9 bases from V and 4 from J, leaving 18 bases between them. The whole variable domain, remainder taken from reference TRBV19 and TRBJ1-1, is DGGITQSPKYLFRKEGQNVTLSCEQNLNHDAMYWYRQDPGQGLRLIYYSQIVNDFQKGDIAEGYSVSREKKESFPLTVTSAQKNPTAFYLCASYGRGALTEAFFGQGTRLTVV.

Comments on this clone: The CDR3 end falls 3 residues outside the read, so it is completed with the germline J gene. This sequence joins TRBV18 and TRBJ2-3; 11 bases map to TRBD2. The CDR3 contains 17 residues. The V segment lost 3 bases and the J segment 5 bases; nucleotides outside the gene matches: 10. Germline-derived CDR1 and CDR2 are KGHSH and LQKENI. CDR3 residues: CASSPRTSGLIKDTQYF. The covered CDR3 bases are TGTGCCAGCTCACCCCGGACTAGCGGGCTTATAAAAGATACG.

This clone was seen a few times. The CDR3 extends 3 residues past the end of the read, so its final part is completed from the germline J gene. The chain is built from TRBV7-9 and TRBJ2-5; TRBD2 matches 9 bases. From germline, CDR1 is SEHNR and CDR2 FQNEAQ (reference sequence). This CDR3 spans 13 amino acids. J was trimmed by 4 bases and V by 5 bases; bases with no gene match: 2. The covered CDR3 bases are TGTGCCAGCAGCAAGACTAGCGGAGAGACC. Protein sequence: CASSKTSGET. Given in full, the CDR3 is CASSKTSGETQYF.

This clone was detected only a few times. The read comes to an end 3 residues before the CDR3 does, leaving the germline J gene to fill in the end. This sequence joins TRBV18 and TRBJ2-5; 11 positions match TRBD1. Unmatched junction bases numbered 2, after V lost 6 bases and J lost 2 bases. This CDR3 has 14 amino acids. Germline lookup yields CDR1 KGHSH and CDR2 LQKENI. The sequenced CDR3 bases are TGTGCCAGCTCTGGGACAGGGGGTCAAGAGACC. This codes for CASSGTGGQET. In full, the CDR3 reads CASSGTGGQETQYF.

This clone was observed a few times. The read terminates 3 residues ahead of where the CDR3 ends, so the germline J gene completes it. This chain links TRBV2 with TRBJ2-1; D gene unclear. CDR1 is SNHLY and CDR2 is FYNNEI in the germline V gene. V was clipped by 2 bases and J by 3 bases, with 8 bases between them. CDR3 length: 14 residues. The CDR3 DNA, read in part, is TGTGCCAGCAGTGAACGGCGGCACTACAATGAG. Its protein product is CASSERRHYNE. The CDR3 in full is CASSERRHYNEQFF.

In the case of this clone: The read terminates 3 residues ahead of where the CDR3 ends, so the germline J gene completes it. The chain carries TRBV18 and TRBJ2-2, with D perhaps matching TRBD2 (5 bases). This CDR3 has 14 residues. V shed 3 bases and J shed 5 bases, with 10 bases lying between them. Germline V lookup: CDR1 KGHSH, CDR2 LQKENI. The sequenced CDR3 bases are TGTGCCAGCTCACCTGCCGAGCGGACCGGGGAG. Its protein is CASSPAERTGE. The CDR3 in full is CASSPAERTGELFF.

This clone was counted between two and nine times. The read terminates 3 residues ahead of where the CDR3 ends, so the germline J gene completes it. The chain recombines TRBV5-1 with TRBJ2-2; D is uncertain. Trimming shortened V by 4 bases and J by 5 bases, and 15 bases separated the two germline ends. The CDR3 sequence is 15 residues long. Per the germline V gene, CDR1 is SGHRS and CDR2 is YFSETQ. The covered CDR3 bases are TGCGCCAGCAGCCCTGCCCCACGCAGGACCGGGGAG. Protein product: CASSPAPRRTGE. The full CDR3 sequence reads CASSPAPRRTGELFF.

This clone was seen a few times. The sequence runs out 3 residues before the end of the CDR3; the remainder is reconstructed from the germline J gene. This chain links TRBV30 with TRBJ2-5; D call uncertain. Trimming pared 4 bases from V and 1 base from J, leaving 4 bases between. CDR1 is GTSNPN and CDR2 is SVGIG in the germline V gene (reference sequence). CDR3 length: 11 amino acids. CDR3 amino acids: CAWNSQETQYF. CDR3 bases read: TGTGCCTGGAACAGCCAAGAGACC.

With respect to this clone: The DNA ends 3 residues before the CDR3 does, and the rest of the CDR3 is filled in from the germline J gene. The rearrangement joins TRBV7-2 to TRBJ2-5, with D maybe TRBD1 (5 bases). Germline CDR1 and CDR2: SGHTA and FQGNSA. V was pared by 5 bases and J by 5 bases, with 15 bases between. The CDR3 contains 14 residues. CDR3 DNA (partial): TGTGCCAGCAGCCAAATCCAGGGCCATGAGACC. It encodes CASSQIQGHET. The complete CDR3 protein is CASSQIQGHETQYF.

In its sample, this clone was seen a few times. CDR3 region: CASSLAGVAETQYF. CDR3 bases read: TGTGCCAGCAGCTTGGCAGGGGTGGCGGAGACC. This chain links TRBV7-9 with TRBJ2-5; tentative D call: TRBD1 (6 bases). With the read ending 3 residues before the CDR3 end, the germline J gene is used to fill in that end. CDR1 is SEHNR and CDR2 is FQNEAQ in the germline V gene (reference sequence). The CDR3 covers 14 residues. V lost 3 bases and J lost 5, with 13 bases in between.

The sequenced part of the CDR3 DNA is TGTGCCTGGAGTGTACTGGCAGGGAACTCTGGAAACACC. Amino acid sequence: CAWSVLAGNSGNT. The whole CDR3 protein reads CAWSVLAGNSGNTIYF. The chain links TRBV30 to TRBJ1-3; possible D gene TRBD1, 5 bases. The observed sequence ends 3 residues before the CDR3 terminus, with the missing tail filled in from the germline J gene. Trimming removed 0 bases from V and 0 bases from J, with 12 bases in between. CDR1 and CDR2 (germline): GTSNPN, SVGIG (reference sequence). The CDR3 loop spans 16 amino acids.